The entry below gives a single TCR beta chain sequence along with its context. Sequencing used cDNA as its template, made by extracting RNA and reverse transcribing it. The assay was immunoSEQ multiplex PCR, and TCRdb's table has in-frame clones only and misses some. Here the sample spans roughly 180,000 clones, around 63% being singletons. This entry belongs to a study of CD8+ T cells in alopecia areata. Study at large: It was 6 to 18 months of tofacitinib, and then there were 6 months off drug.

The CDR3 consists of 11 residues. Trimming left V 7 bases short and J 9 bases short, with 13 bases between. Germline CDR1 is SQVTM and CDR2 is ANQGSEA. The sequenced sample was CD4+ T cells sorted from blood, obtained at week 0. The gene calls are TRBV29-1 and TRBJ2-1; D is uncertain. The receptor was derived from a human donor with alopecia areata. This CDR3 is CSADRLGEQFF. The CDR3 DNA reads TGCAGCGCCGACCGTTTAGGTGAGCAGTTCTTC.